The T cell receptor beta chain described here comes from a study of vaccination effects on CD4 cells after COVID-19. Study-wide background: As their vaccination, participants received two doses of either BNT162b2 or mRNA-1273.

Antigen-specific CD4+ T cells were expanded (with viral peptide pools) by the ViraFEST assay ahead of sequencing. The culture ran for less than 12 days, and then CD4+ T cells were isolated. Every well got two million PBMC, which were grown with 10 IU/ml IL-2 and about 9.7 ug/ml peptides. With respect to this clone: What it binds is not known.

The assay was immunoSEQ multiplex PCR, and TCRdb's table has in-frame clones only and misses some. Of tens of thousands of clones listed, roughly 72% are singletons. The CDR3 sequence is 14 residues long. V dropped 3 bases and J dropped 1 base, with 8 bases sitting between them. Germline V CDR1 and CDR2: MRHNA, SNTAGT. Sequencing used CD4+ T cells from PBMCs cultured with HCoV-229E spike peptides, obtained before COVID-19 vaccination. This clonotype was obtained from a human donor who received a COVID-19 vaccine. The chain is built from TRBV6-4 and TRBJ2-3; tentatively, D is TRBD1 or TRBD2 (5 bases each). Here the CDR3 reads CASSDRGRTDTQYF. The CDR3 DNA reads as TGTGCCAGCAGTGATCGGGGCCGCACAGATACGCAGTATTTT.